This entry lists 30 T cell receptor beta chains sequenced from one sample in a study of post-analysis software for immune sequencing data. General study points: Among a few TRBV segments more frequent in patients than controls were TRBV5-6, TRBV5-1 and TRBV20-1.

The antigens for these receptors are not known. Unique-molecular-identifier-tagged TCR beta cDNA libraries were used. TCRdb independently ran MiXCR on the PCR reads; one entry per CDR3 protein. The sample gives a few hundred thousand distinct CDR3 sequences, approximately 37% of which show up once; 7.6% is in the top ten. The sequencing input was blood. These receptor sequences come from a girl aged 2-10 years with multiple sclerosis.

The gene calls are TRBV4-3 and TRBJ1-5, with D unresolved. This CDR3 contains 14 residues. V was shortened by 0 bases and J by 2 bases, with 5 bases between the two germline ends. Per germline, CDR1 LGHNA and CDR2 YSLEER. CDR3 sequence reads: CASSQETGNQPQHF. The CDR3 region has the DNA TGCGCCAGCAGCCAAGAAACCGGCAATCAGCCCCAGCATTTT.

This clonotype was seen more than once but under ten times. The V and J genes are TRBV6-5 and TRBJ1-1; D gene ambiguous. Trimming pared 5 bases from V and 1 base from J, leaving 8 bases between. CDR3 size: 13 residues. Germline CDR1 reads MNHEY; CDR2 reads SVGAGI. The CDR3 sequence: CASSRHTNTEAFF. The CDR3, as DNA: TGTGCCAGCAGTCGCCACACGAACACTGAAGCTTTCTTT.

This clonotype was seen only a few times. V gene TRBV4-3 combines with J gene TRBJ1-6; no clear D gene. Trimming shortened V by 0 bases and J by 8 bases, and 11 bases separated the two germline ends. The V gene's germline CDR1 is LGHNA and CDR2 YSLEER. The CDR3 is made up of 15 amino acids. The CDR3: CASSQDQASYSPLHF. The CDR3, as DNA: TGCGCCAGCAGCCAAGATCAAGCCAGCTATTCACCCCTCCACTTT.

This clonotype occurred a few times. V gene TRBV27 combines with J gene TRBJ2-1; D uncertain. This CDR3 is built from 13 residues. V was cut by 0 bases and J by 9 bases, with 9 bases left in between. The V gene's germline CDR1 is MNHEY and CDR2 SMNVEV (reference sequence). The CDR3 DNA is TGTGCCAGCAGTTTATCATTTTGGGCTGAGCAGTTCTTC. Translated, it gives CASSLSFWAEQFF.

This chain links TRBV12-3 or TRBV12-4 with TRBJ1-2; D is unclear. The CDR3 extends over 12 amino acids. V was trimmed by 5 bases and J by 8 bases, leaving 12 bases between them. The CDR3, as DNA: TGTGCCAGCAGTACGAGGGAGAAAGGCTACACCTTC. Its translation: CASSTREKGYTF.

The chain links TRBV20-1 to TRBJ2-3; either TRBD1 or TRBD2 may fit D (6 bases each). Trimming pared 6 bases from V and 3 bases from J, leaving 10 bases between. This CDR3 contains 12 residues. From germline, CDR1 is DFQATT and CDR2 SNEGSKA (reference sequence). CDR3 region: CSATRGTDTQYF. The CDR3 coding sequence is TGCAGTGCGACTAGGGGGACAGATACGCAGTATTTT.

The chain combines TRBV4-2 with TRBJ1-5, with no clear D. V was clipped by 0 bases and J by 5 bases, with 11 bases between them. Germline loops: CDR1 LGHNA, CDR2 YNFKEQ. This CDR3 spans 15 amino acids. CDR3 nucleotide sequence: TGTGCCAGCAGCCAAGACAGGTTAAACTATCAGCCCCAGCATTTT. Residues: CASSQDRLNYQPQHF.

This clonotype was observed a single time. The chain recombines TRBV28 with TRBJ2-7; 16 positions agree with TRBD2. The trim removed 6 bases at V and 7 bases at J, leaving 9 bases unmatched. The germline V gene encodes CDR1 MDHEN and CDR2 SYDVKM. This CDR3 spans 16 amino acids. CDR3 coding DNA: TGTGCCAGCAGGCCGACGGGACTAGCGGGAGGGAAAGAGCAGTACTTC. It yields the protein CASRPTGLAGGKEQYF.

Points on this clonotype: This may come from a read error, since a much larger clone is one base off. CDR3 sequence: CASSLGFFDTDTQYF. The CDR3 DNA reads as TGTGCCAGCAGCTTAGGGTTCTTCGACACAGATACGCAGTATTTT. The chain joins TRBV11-2 to TRBJ2-3; D not certain. Trimming cost V 1 base and J 2 bases, with 10 bases left between them. The germline V gene has CDR1 SGHAT and CDR2 FQNNGV. CDR3 length: 15 residues. Full variable domain (missing parts from reference TRBV11-2 and TRBJ2-3): EAGVAQSPRYKIIEKRQSVAFWCNPISGHATLYWYQQILGQGPKLLIQFQNNGVVDDSQLPKDRFSAERLKGVDSTLKIQPAKLEDSAVYLCASSLGFFDTDTQYFGPGTRLTVL.

This clonotype has just a few counts. This chain uses TRBV4-1 with TRBJ1-2; D unclear. Trimming left V 0 bases short and J 1 base short, with 6 bases between. The CDR3 runs to 14 residues. The germline CDR1 and CDR2 sequences are MGHRA and YSYEKL. In nucleotides, the CDR3 is TGCGCCAGCAGCCAAGACCGCCTTAACTATGGCTACACCTTC. Its protein product is CASSQDRLNYGYTF.

This chain connects TRBV29-1 to TRBJ1-1; possibly TRBD1 for D (6 bases). There are 12 residues in the CDR3. Germline V gene data show CDR1 as SQVTM and CDR2 as ANQGSEA. Trimming stripped 4 bases from V and 4 bases from J, with 10 bases between. CDR3 loop: CSVGTAPTEAFF. The DNA for the CDR3 is TGCAGCGTTGGGACAGCCCCCACTGAAGCTTTCTTT.

The V gene is TRBV18, the J gene TRBJ2-1; 10 bases match TRBD2. The CDR3 consists of 15 residues. Germline CDR1 is KGHSH and CDR2 is LQKENI. Germline trimming cut 1 base from V and 8 bases from J; bases unmatched to any gene: 5. The CDR3: CASSPQREGGDEQFF. The CDR3 DNA reads as TGTGCCAGCTCACCACAGCGGGAGGGTGGCGATGAGCAGTTCTTC.

The V and J genes are TRBV9 and TRBJ2-1; 7 bases align to TRBD1. This CDR3 spans 13 amino acids. V shed 2 bases, J shed 4 bases, and the junction held 0 bases outside the gene matches. CDR1 is SGDLS, CDR2 YYNGEE, per germline. The CDR3 spells CASSVTGYNEQFF. The CDR3, as DNA: TGTGCCAGCAGCGTGACAGGGTACAATGAGCAGTTCTTC.

The V call is TRBV18, the J call TRBJ2-5; D gene ambiguous. The J call may be mistaken, given a closer DNA end match to TRBJ2-7. The CDR3 covers 14 residues. The germline CDR1 and CDR2 sequences are KGHSH and LQKENI. The CDR3 DNA reads TGTGCCAGCTCACCACAAGTTTACGGCTACGAGCAGTACTTC. Protein sequence: CASSPQVYGYEQYF.

The chain carries TRBV29-1 and TRBJ2-7; 9 bases line up with TRBD1. Unmatched junction bases numbered 8, after V lost 3 bases and J lost 2 bases. CDR1 and CDR2 (germline): SQVTM, ANQGSEA. This CDR3 has 15 residues. The DNA for the CDR3 is TGCAGCGTTGAGCTGACCGGGACAGGGCCCTACGAGCAGTACTTC. Protein product: CSVELTGTGPYEQYF.

As to this clonotype: A much larger clone sits a single nucleotide away, making a read error possible. This sequence joins TRBV6-2 or TRBV6-3 and TRBJ2-3, with D hard to call. Germline lookup yields CDR1 MNHEY and CDR2 SVGEGT. Trimming left V 5 bases short and J 2 bases short, with 11 bases between. The CDR3 is 14 residues long. In nucleotides, the CDR3 is TGTGCCAGCAGTCCGGCAACTAACACAGATACGCAGTATTTT. Translated: CASSPATNTDTQYF.

This clonotype showed up just once. V is TRBV20-1 and J is TRBJ2-3; D is perhaps TRBD2 (6 bases). Germline CDR1 is DFQATT and CDR2 is SNEGSKA (reference sequence). V lost 7 bases to trimming and J lost 7 bases, with 15 bases between them. The CDR3 is 12 residues long. CDR3 in DNA: TGCAGTGTTACGGGGACTGTTTATACGCAGTATTTT. Translation: CSVTGTVYTQYF.

This chain connects TRBV10-3 to TRBJ2-1, with 10 nucleotides matching TRBD2. CDR3 size: 16 residues. Germline loops: CDR1 ENHRY, CDR2 SYGVKD. V shed 9 bases and J 4 bases; nucleotides not matched to a gene: 12. The CDR3 region has the DNA TGTGCCATACGATTCGAGCGGGGGGGCCTATACAATGAGCAGTTCTTC. Protein: CAIRFERGGLYNEQFF.

V gene TRBV3-1 combines with J gene TRBJ2-1; no clear D gene. Germline assignment: CDR1 LGHDT and CDR2 YNNKEL (reference sequence). The ends were cut back, 2 bases at V and 10 bases at J, with 9 bases in the middle. The CDR3 contains 12 residues. CDR3 loop: CASSQFPVEQFF. CDR3 in DNA: TGTGCCAGCAGCCAATTTCCGGTAGAGCAGTTCTTC.

This chain connects TRBV20-1 to TRBJ2-5, with 8 bases identical to TRBD2. The J call may be incorrect, as the DNA end agrees better with TRBJ2-7. The germline gives CDR1 DFQATT, CDR2 SNEGSKA (reference sequence). The CDR3 extends over 13 amino acids. Here the CDR3 reads CSAQGLVGPEQYF. The CDR3, as DNA: TGCAGCGCACAGGGACTAGTGGGTCCCGAGCAGTACTTC.

This clonotype was observed a handful of times. The rearrangement uses TRBV12-3 or TRBV12-4 and TRBJ2-5; no clear D. CDR3 length: 13 amino acids. V was trimmed by 2 bases and J by 5 bases, leaving 9 bases between them. This chain's CDR3 is CASSLRLTETQYF. The CDR3 bases are TGTGCCAGCAGTTTAAGGCTAACGGAGACCCAGTACTTC.

This clonotype was seen many times. V usage is TRBV10-3 and J usage is TRBJ1-2; D is possibly TRBD1 (5 bases). The CDR3 runs to 15 residues. V gave up 5 bases and J gave up 3 bases, with 16 bases separating them. In germline, CDR1 is ENHRY, CDR2 SYGVKD. The CDR3 protein is CAISTPAGGDYGYTF. CDR3 sequence (DNA): TGTGCCATCAGTACCCCCGCCGGGGGAGACTATGGCTACACCTTC.

The J gene is TRBJ2-3, the V gene TRBV12-3 or TRBV12-4, with TRBD2 identical over 12 bases. V trimming: 4 bases; J trimming: 5 bases; junction bases outside the gene matches: 4. This CDR3 spans 15 amino acids. CDR3 region: CASSSRLAGEDTQYF. For the CDR3, the DNA is TGTGCCAGCAGTTCCCGACTAGCGGGGGAAGATACGCAGTATTTT.

V and J are TRBV12-3 or TRBV12-4 and TRBJ2-7; TRBD1 might be the D (6 bases). The CDR3 totals 15 residues. With 5 bases removed from V and 2 bases from J, the gap between germline ends came to 16 bases. CDR3 bases: TGTGCCAGCAGTACCAAACCGAACAGGGCCTACGAGCAGTACTTC. Residues: CASSTKPNRAYEQYF.

The chain has TRBV20-1 and TRBJ2-3; the match to TRBD2 covers 7 bases. CDR1 DFQATT and CDR2 SNEGSKA come from the germline V gene (reference sequence). The V and J ends lost 1 base and 3 bases, in that order; junction bases with no gene match: 4. The CDR3 has 14 amino acids. The CDR3 DNA reads TGCAGTGCTAGAGGTCGCGGGAGTACAGATACGCAGTATTTT. Encoded protein: CSARGRGSTDTQYF.

The rearrangement uses TRBV28 and TRBJ2-2; no definite D call. The CDR3 runs 13 residues. Per germline, CDR1 MDHEN and CDR2 SYDVKM. Trimming took off 3 bases at V and 3 bases at J, with 5 bases between the two ends. CDR3 protein: CASSFPYTGELFF. The CDR3 coding sequence is TGTGCCAGCAGTTTCCCCTACACCGGGGAGCTGTTTTTT.

This clonotype was seen repeatedly, ten times or more. The genes are TRBV5-6 and TRBJ2-7; 10 bases fit TRBD1. CDR3 length: 16 amino acids. Germline CDR1 is SGHDT and CDR2 is YYEEEE. The V and J ends lost 2 bases and 2 bases, in that order; junction bases with no gene match: 7. CDR3 DNA: TGTGCCAGCAGCTTCTTGCCGGGACAGGGGACCTACGAGCAGTACTTC. It is translated as CASSFLPGQGTYEQYF.

The gene calls are TRBV5-1 and TRBJ2-3; the match to TRBD1 covers 7 bases. Losses at the gene ends were 1 base for V and 2 bases for J; bases not matched to a gene: 7. CDR1 and CDR2 (germline): SGHRS, YFSETQ. The length of the CDR3 is 16 residues. CDR3 sequence reads: CASSLITGVLTDTQYF. The CDR3 nucleotides are TGCGCCAGCAGCTTGATAACAGGGGTCCTCACAGATACGCAGTATTTT.

V and J are TRBV3-1 and TRBJ2-1; the D gene is possibly TRBD2 (6 bases). V was cut by 8 bases and J by 10 bases, with 27 bases left in between. Per the germline V gene, CDR1 is LGHDT and CDR2 is YNNKEL (reference sequence). There are 16 residues in the CDR3. In nucleotides, the CDR3 is TGTGCCAGCTCACCCCCAAGGAGCGGGTCGACCTACGAGCAGTTCTTC. Translation: CASSPPRSGSTYEQFF.

This clonotype was picked up a small number of times. This sequence joins TRBV7-9 and TRBJ2-1; D is possibly TRBD2 (5 bases). Looked up from germline, CDR1 is SEHNR and CDR2 is FQNEAQ (reference sequence). Trimming shortened V by 5 bases and J by 3 bases, and 17 bases separated the two germline ends. The CDR3 extends over 16 amino acids. CDR3 region: CASSPWEMLGYNEQFF. The CDR3 DNA follows: TGTGCCAGCAGCCCCTGGGAGATGTTAGGCTACAATGAGCAGTTCTTC. The variable domain in full, with the rest retrieved from reference TRBV7-9 and TRBJ2-1, is DTGVSQNPRHKITKRGQNVTFRCDPISEHNRLYWYRQTLGQGPEFLTYFQNEAQLEKSRLLSDRFSAERPKGSFSTLEIQRTEQGDSAMYLCASSPWEMLGYNEQFFGPGTRLTVL.